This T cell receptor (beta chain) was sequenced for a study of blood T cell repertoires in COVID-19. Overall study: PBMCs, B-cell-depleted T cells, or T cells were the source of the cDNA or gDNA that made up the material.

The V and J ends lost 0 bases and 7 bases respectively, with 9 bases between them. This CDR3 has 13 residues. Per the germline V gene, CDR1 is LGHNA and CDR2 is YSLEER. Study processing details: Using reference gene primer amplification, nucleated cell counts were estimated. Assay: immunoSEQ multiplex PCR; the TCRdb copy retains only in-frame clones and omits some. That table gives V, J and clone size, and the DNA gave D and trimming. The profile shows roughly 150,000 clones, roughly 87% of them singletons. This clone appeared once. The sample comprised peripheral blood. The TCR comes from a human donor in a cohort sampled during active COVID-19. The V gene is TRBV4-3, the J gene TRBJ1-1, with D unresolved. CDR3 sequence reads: CASSQDHRYEAFF. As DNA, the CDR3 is TGCGCCAGCAGCCAAGATCATCGGTATGAAGCTTTCTTT.